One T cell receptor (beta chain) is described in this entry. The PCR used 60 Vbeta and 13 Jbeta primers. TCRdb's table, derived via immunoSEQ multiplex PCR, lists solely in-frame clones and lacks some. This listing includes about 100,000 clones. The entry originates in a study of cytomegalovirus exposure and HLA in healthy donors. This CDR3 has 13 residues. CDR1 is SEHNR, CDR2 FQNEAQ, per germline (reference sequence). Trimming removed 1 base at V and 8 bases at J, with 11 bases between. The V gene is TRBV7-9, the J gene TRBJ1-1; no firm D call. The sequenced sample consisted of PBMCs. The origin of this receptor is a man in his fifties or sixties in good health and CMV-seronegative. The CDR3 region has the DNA TGTGCCAGCAGCTTAGGGGGAGCCAGGGAAGCTTTCTTT. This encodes CASSLGGAREAFF.